The clone carrying this T cell receptor beta chain was seen only once. Its antigen remains unknown. This sample is drawn from a study of cytotoxic CD8 clonotypes in ibrutinib-treated CLL. At the level of the study: Response samples were obtained once patients had received a median about 12 months of treatment, range 6 to 36. Study-level results: Among the clonotypes, public ones were uncommon and contracted or held stable on treatment. While tracking circulating CD8+ T-cell counts, baseline clonality exceeded that of age-matched healthy donors. At ibrutinib response, clonality increased, and at progression it declined back toward baseline.

Here immunoSEQ multiplex PCR was the method, and the copy in TCRdb shows in-frame clones only, minus some. The repertoire holds tens of thousands of clones, with about 70% as singletons. V shed 5 bases and J shed 5 bases, with 10 bases lying between them. The germline V gene has CDR1 KGHSH and CDR2 LQKENI. The CDR3 consists of 13 residues. The chain is built from TRBV18 and TRBJ2-1; tentatively, D is TRBD2 (6 bases). This material consisted of PBMCs, taken at disease progression, from a patient treated with ibrutinib. The clonotype comes from a human donor with chronic lymphocytic leukemia. The CDR3 DNA follows: TGTGCCAGCTCAACGGGACTCAACAATGAGCAGTTCTTC. As protein: CASSTGLNNEQFF.